One sample yielded the 5 T cell receptor beta chains listed below, sequenced in a study of blood T cell repertoires in COVID-19. This table comes from immunoSEQ multiplex PCR, and its TCRdb copy is limited to in-frame clones, with some not included. The sample lists 150,000 to 200,000 clones, more than 70% seen once, with 15% to 20% in the top ten. Sample: PBMCs or T cells enriched from blood (not recorded which). The receptors shown here come from a man aged 55 to 70 who had recovered from COVID-19.

The gene calls are TRBV5-6 and TRBJ1-2; D perhaps matches TRBD1 (5 bases). Germline V lookup: CDR1 SGHDT, CDR2 YYEEEE. The CDR3 has 14 amino acids. With 0 bases removed from V and 2 bases from J, the gap between germline ends came to 8 bases. CDR3 region: CASSLGQINYGYTF. CDR3 sequence (DNA): TGTGCCAGCAGCTTGGGACAGATCAACTATGGCTACACCTTC.

The chain links TRBV9 to TRBJ1-2; 9 bases fit TRBD1. CDR3 length equals 14 residues. V shed 0 bases and J 8 bases; nucleotides not matched to a gene: 5. The germline V gene has CDR1 SGDLS and CDR2 YYNGEE. The DNA for the CDR3 is TGTGCCAGCAGCGTAGCACAGGGGGCCGGAGGCTACACCTTC. This gives the protein CASSVAQGAGGYTF.

The chain couples TRBV6-5 to TRBJ2-1, with D maybe TRBD1 (5 bases). The CDR3 loop spans 14 amino acids. In germline, CDR1 is MNHEY, CDR2 SVGAGI. Between the trimmed V and J ends, which lost 6 bases and 7 bases, there was a span of 16 bases. CDR3 nucleotides: TGTGCCAGCAGGTTCTTGGGGCAGGGAAATGAGCAGTTCTTC. This encodes CASRFLGQGNEQFF.

Worth noting for this clone: Other DNA sequences in this specimen translate into the identical CDR3. The chain joins TRBV6-5 to TRBJ1-1; D unclear. V lost 0 bases, J lost 4 bases, and 9 bases lay in between. CDR3 length: 14 residues. Looked up from germline, CDR1 is MNHEY and CDR2 is SVGAGI. The CDR3 protein is CASSYSRGGTEAFF. The CDR3 coding sequence is TGTGCCAGCAGTTACTCGAGAGGTGGCACTGAAGCTTTCTTT.

The chain has TRBV5-1 and TRBJ2-7; 8 nucleotides match TRBD1. V shed 1 base, J shed 1 base, and the junction held 4 bases outside the gene matches. The CDR3 sequence is 15 residues long. Germline V gene sequence: CDR1 SGHRS, CDR2 YFSETQ. CDR3 sequence (DNA): TGCGCCAGCAGCTTGCTGGGACAGGTTTCCTACGAGCAGTACTTC. This sequence encodes CASSLLGQVSYEQYF.